Listed here is a single TCR beta chain. The count of this clonotype is one. Its recognized antigen is unknown. Base qualities are not provided; no much larger clone lies one nucleotide away. One read alone makes for weak evidence. These data are taken from a study of T-cell reconstitution after alpha-beta-depleted transplantation in children (dated by TCRdb to 2016 to 2017). Regarding the study in general: Using TCR repertoire profiling, the study followed T-cell immune reconstitution in a quantitative way in children after TCRalphabeta/CD19-depleted allogeneic hematopoietic cell transplantation.

V loses 6 bases, J loses 0 bases, and the germline ends lie 12 bases apart. Sequences MDHEN (CDR1) and SYDVKM (CDR2) are obtained from the germline V gene. Counted from cysteine to phenylalanine, this CDR3 has 15 amino acids. Left in the record is the CDR3 DNA by itself, 45 bases read in frame from the first base. The protocol used for the library was PCR. Sequencing instrument: Illumina HiSeq 2500. TCR libraries were prepared with molecular barcoding, using unique molecular identifiers to normalize TCRbeta repertoire quantification. The public reads were quality trimmed at Q25 with fastp and then assembled into clones with MiXCR by TCRdb, keeping productive beta chains. Identical CDR3 protein sequences are pooled into one entry, listed with their most common genes and DNA. This sample lists roughly 110,000 distinct CDR3 sequences; around a tenth were detected once. The ten most abundant clones make up nearly 35% of the sample.

General conclusions and limits of the study: The apparently early recovery of alphabetaT-cell counts about two months after transplant reportedly depended on only several hundred rapidly expanded clones that came from non-depleted graft cells. Over the following months the frequencies of hyperexpanded clones went down, and after one year T-cell counts and TCRbeta diversity were mostly credited to newly produced T cells. The high TCRbeta diversity at day 60 in some patients was ascribed to recipient T cells and intrathymic progenitors that had survived conditioning.

The sample's treatment or condition label, decoded: allogeneic hematopoietic cell transplantation with graft depleted of TCRalphabeta T cells and CD19 B cells. Transplant recipients were children who received TCRalphabeta/CD19-depleted allogeneic hematopoietic cell grafts. Source: PBMCs, taken before TCRalphabeta/CD19-depleted stem cell transplant. Recombination connected TRBV28 to TRBJ1-5, with the D gene not clear enough to name. This sequence originates from a boy aged 2 to 9 with acute lymphoblastic leukemia, due to receive a stem cell transplant. The DNA sequence reads TGTGCCAGCAGACCCCGACTAATTAGCAATCAGCCCCAGCATTTT. Translated, this is CASRPRLISNQPQHF.